Below are 4 T cell receptor beta chains sequenced from a single sample in a study of shared clonotypes between healthy human individuals. This table comes from immunoSEQ multiplex PCR, and its TCRdb copy is limited to in-frame clones, with some not included. This sample has some 1 million clones, with approximately 76% found just once. Sequencing was carried out using memory CD4+ T cells sorted from blood. Subset here: CD45RA-negative fraction. These receptors were obtained from a man between 18 and 29 years old in good health.

J is TRBJ1-2 and V is TRBV19; 11 bases are shared with TRBD1. Germline V gene lookup returns CDR1 LNHDA and CDR2 SQIVND (reference sequence). This CDR3 region has 16 residues. With V trimmed by 5 bases and J by 6 bases, 11 bases remained unmatched. This CDR3 reads CASSPPHGTGGNGYTF. The CDR3 bases are TGTGCCAGTAGTCCCCCCCACGGGACAGGGGGGAATGGCTACACCTTC.

In its sample, this clone was seen once. The gene calls are TRBV6-6 and TRBJ1-4; 7 bases map to TRBD1. V lost 6 bases, J lost 0 bases, and 7 bases stayed unmatched. The CDR3 sequence is 16 residues long. Germline V gene data show CDR1 as MNHNY and CDR2 as SVGAGI (reference sequence). CDR3 sequence reads: CASRRDSTATNEKLFF. CDR3 DNA: TGTGCCAGCAGGAGGGACAGTACCGCAACTAATGAAAAACTGTTTTTT.

V is TRBV19 and J is TRBJ2-3; 7 nucleotides match TRBD1. V lost 4 bases, J lost 4 bases, and 2 bases stayed unmatched. The CDR3 length is 13 residues. Germline V gene data show CDR1 as LNHDA and CDR2 as SQIVND (reference sequence). CDR3 nucleotide sequence: TGTGCCAGTAGTAAGGGGGCCTCAGATACGCAGTATTTT. This translates into CASSKGASDTQYF.

This chain links TRBV7-6 with TRBJ2-7; D not resolved. The CDR3 is 13 residues long. Between the trimmed V and J ends, which lost 0 bases and 7 bases, there was a span of 10 bases. Germline-derived CDR1 and CDR2 are SGHVS and FNYEAQ. CDR3 DNA sequence: TGTGCCAGCAGCTTAGCCCACCAGAGAGAGCAGTACTTC. This codes for CASSLAHQREQYF.